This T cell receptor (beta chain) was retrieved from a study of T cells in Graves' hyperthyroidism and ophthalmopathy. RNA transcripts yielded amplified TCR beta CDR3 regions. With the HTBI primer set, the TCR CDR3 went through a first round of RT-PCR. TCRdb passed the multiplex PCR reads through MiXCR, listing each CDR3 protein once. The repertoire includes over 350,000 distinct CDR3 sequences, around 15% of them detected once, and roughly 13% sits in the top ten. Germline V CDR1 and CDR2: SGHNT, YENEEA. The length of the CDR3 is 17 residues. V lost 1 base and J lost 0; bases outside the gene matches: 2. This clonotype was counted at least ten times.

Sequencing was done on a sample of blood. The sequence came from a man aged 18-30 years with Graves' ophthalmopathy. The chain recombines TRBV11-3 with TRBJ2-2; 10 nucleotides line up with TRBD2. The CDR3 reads CASSLASGGANTGELFF. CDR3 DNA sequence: TGTGCCAGCAGCTTAGCTAGCGGGGGAGCGAACACCGGGGAGCTGTTTTTT.